One and the same sample provided the 6 T cell receptor beta chains below, sequenced in a study of beta chain features in type 1 diabetes. Expressed TCRB transcripts were sequenced because the entire RNA isolate underwent reverse transcription. Sequencing used immunoSEQ multiplex PCR; TCRdb keeps in-frame clones, though not all of them. The data show 200,000 to 250,000 clones, with approximately 14% seen just once and about 0.024% held by the top ten. The specimen sequenced was naive CD4+ T cells from blood. Receptors originate from a woman between 40 and 50 years old in good health.

This clone was seen more than once but under ten times. The J gene is TRBJ2-3, the V gene TRBV5-1, with 8 nucleotides matching TRBD2. The J segment lost 5 bases and the V segment lost 0 bases, leaving 5 bases of the junction unmatched. The CDR3 covers 15 residues. The germline gives CDR1 SGHRS, CDR2 YFSETQ. The CDR3 region has the DNA TGCGCCAGCAGCTTGGGTAGCGGGATTGGAGATACGCAGTATTTT. Its translation is CASSLGSGIGDTQYF.

This chain connects TRBV7-9 to TRBJ1-3; unclear D gene. The CDR3 extends over 13 amino acids. Trimming cost V 0 bases and J 7 bases, with 7 bases left between them. Germline CDR1 SEHNR, CDR2 FQNEAQ (reference sequence). The CDR3 nucleotides are TGTGCCAGCAGCTTAGCTGGAGTGAACACCATATATTTT. It translates to CASSLAGVNTIYF.

V and J are TRBV11-2 and TRBJ2-1; D is unresolved. V lost 0 bases and J 4 bases, leaving 10 bases between the germline ends. The germline V gene encodes CDR1 SGHAT and CDR2 FQNNGV. CDR3 length: 15 residues. In DNA, the CDR3 is TGTGCCAGCAGCTTAGACCCTGGTAGATACAATGAGCAGTTCTTC. This codes for CASSLDPGRYNEQFF.

The chain is built from TRBV5-1 and TRBJ2-2; possibly TRBD1 for D (5 bases). From germline, CDR1 is SGHRS and CDR2 YFSETQ. This CDR3 has 17 amino acids. V was pared by 5 bases and J by 4 bases, with 21 bases between. CDR3 sequence reads: CASRWGGQGKFTGELFF. CDR3 DNA: TGCGCCAGCAGATGGGGTGGGCAGGGAAAATTCACCGGGGAGCTGTTTTTT.

The chain employs TRBV2 and TRBJ2-1; 7 bases are a match to TRBD1. The length of the CDR3 is 16 residues. The J segment lost 4 bases and the V segment lost 5 bases, leaving 11 bases of the junction unmatched. CDR1 is SNHLY and CDR2 is FYNNEI in the germline V gene. The CDR3 protein is CASSRQGSEWYNEQFF. The DNA for the CDR3 is TGTGCCAGCAGTCGACAGGGTTCGGAGTGGTACAATGAGCAGTTCTTC. The full variable domain, in which reference TRBV2 and TRBJ2-1 provide the parts outside the CDR3, is EPEVTQTPSHQVTQMGQEVILRCVPISNHLYFYWYRQILGQKVEFLVSFYNNEISEKSEIFDDQFSVERPDGSNFTLKIRSTKLEDSAMYFCASSRQGSEWYNEQFFGPGTRLTVL.

V is TRBV5-1 and J is TRBJ1-2, with a tentative D call TRBD1 (5 bases). The germline gives CDR1 SGHRS, CDR2 YFSETQ. The CDR3 totals 13 residues. V lost 0 bases and J lost 7, with 10 bases in between. CDR3 sequence reads: CASSLGREGGYTF. CDR3 in DNA: TGCGCCAGCAGCTTGGGCAGGGAGGGTGGCTACACCTTC.